The rows below give T cell receptor beta chains drawn from one sample of a study of follicular helper T cells after annual influenza vaccination. Profiling relied on immunoSEQ multiplex PCR, and the TCRdb table lists in-frame clones only, not all of them. The table has 8,500 to 10,000 clones, around nine tenths seen once. The material was CXCR5+ CD38- circulating T follicular helper cells from blood, obtained on the day of influenza vaccination. These receptors were taken from an adult who received the influenza vaccine. The CDR3 runs from the conserved cysteine through the conserved F or W. Fields, in order: clone size, V gene, J gene, D gene, CDR3 DNA, CDR3 protein. A D gene is named only where the DNA matches it firmly. Where a row states a size, it is once, few, many or the class of an expanded clone; other rows omit it.

.,TRBV4-3,TRBJ2-3,TRBD2,TGCGCCAGCAGCCAAGATGGAGGAGATAGCGGGGTAACAGATACGCAGTATTTT,CASSQDGGDSGVTDTQYF
.,TRBV5-1,TRBJ2-4,.,TGCGCCAGCAGCTTGGTAGGTGGGGGGTCTGAAATTCAGTACTTC,CASSLVGGGSEIQYF
.,TRBV7-2,TRBJ1-6,.,TGTGCCAGCAGCTTAGCGGGGATTAATTCACCCCTCCACTTT,CASSLAGINSPLHF
.,TRBV18,TRBJ1-2,.,TGTGCCAGCTCACAACAACAGGGTCTCCGCGGCTACACCTTC,CASSQQQGLRGYTF
.,TRBV10-1,TRBJ1-2,TRBD1,TGCGCCAGCAGTGAATGCCCGGGACAGGATGTTGGCTACACCTTC,CASSECPGQDVGYTF
once,TRBV5-8,TRBJ1-2,.,TGTGCCAGCAGCTACGGAACCCGTGGCTACACCTTC,CASSYGTRGYTF
.,TRBV7-3,TRBJ2-6,.,TGTGCCAGCAGCTCAGTCATCTCTGGGGCCAACGTCCTGACTTTC,CASSSVISGANVLTF
.,TRBV10-3,TRBJ2-2,TRBD1,TGTGCCATCAGACCGGGACAGGGAATGGACGGGGAGCTGTTTTTT,CAIRPGQGMDGELFF
.,TRBV4-3,TRBJ2-3,TRBD2,TGCGCCAGCAGCCAAGCTTGGGGGGGAGCAGATACGCAGTATTTT,CASSQAWGGADTQYF
.,TRBV5-1,TRBJ2-2,.,TGCGCCAGCAGCTTGACAATACCGGGACTTATGGGGAACACCGGGGAGCTGTTTTTT,CASSLTIPGLMGNTGELFF
.,TRBV7-2,TRBJ1-2,.,TGTGCCAGCAGCTTAGGGTTTTCACAGAACTATGGCTACACCTTC,CASSLGFSQNYGYTF
.,TRBV19,TRBJ2-1,.,TGTGCCAGTAGTACTTCTATAGGGCGTTCTCGGCCCAATGAGCAGTTCTTC,CASSTSIGRSRPNEQFF
.,TRBV28,TRBJ2-6,TRBD1,TGTGCCAGCAGTTTAAATGGGCAGGGGGCCGCCGGGGCCAACGTCCTGACTTTC,CASSLNGQGAAGANVLTF
.,TRBV19,TRBJ1-1,.,TGTGCCAGTAGTACAACAGGGTCTGCGCCTGAAGCTTTCTTT,CASSTTGSAPEAFF
.,TRBV12-5,TRBJ2-3,TRBD2,TGTGCTAGTGTTGGGACTAGCGATCCCACAGATACGCAGTATTTT,CASVGTSDPTDTQYF
.,TRBV5-1,TRBJ1-6,TRBD1,TGCGCCAGCAGCTCGGAGGGGGCGATTAAGAATTCACCCCTCCACTTT,CASSSEGAIKNSPLHF
.,TRBV5-6,TRBJ2-3,.,TGTGCCAGCAGCTTTGGAGGGGTAGGAGATACGCAGTATTTT,CASSFGGVGDTQYF
.,TRBV6-1,TRBJ1-5,.,TGTGCCAGCAGTGACGTCGCAGGTGATGAGCCCCAGCATTTT,CASSDVAGDEPQHF
.,TRBV30,TRBJ2-2,TRBD1,TGTGCCTGGAGTGGCGGGACAGGGGGCGCGTGGGGGGCGAACACCGGGGAGCTGTTTTTT,CAWSGGTGGAWGANTGELFF
.,TRBV5-8,TRBJ1-1,.,TGTGCCAGCAGCTCGGTTCGGGACGGAAAAAGTGAAGCTTTCTTT,CASSSVRDGKSEAFF
once,TRBV6-5,TRBJ2-6,.,TGTGCCAGCACCCGGAACTCTGGGGCCAACGTCCTGACTTTC,CASTRNSGANVLTF
.,TRBV5-1,TRBJ2-7,.,TGCGCCAGCAGCGTGAGGATGGGCTACGAGCAGTACTTC,CASSVRMGYEQYF